A selection of T cell receptor beta chains follows, all from one sample in a study of early T cells in non-severe SARS-CoV-2 infection. TCRdb fed the 5' RACE reads into MiXCR, producing one record per CDR3 protein. The profile covers 60,000 to 75,000 distinct CDR3 sequences, with about 9% appearing a single time and 15% to 18% taken by the ten largest. The sequencing here drew on whole blood, taken at baseline. These receptors all stem from an adult who was a healthcare worker with PCR-confirmed SARS-CoV-2 infection or an uninfected control (not recorded which). Both conserved end residues are part of each CDR3. The D gene is left open where the match is weak. Size is stated for part of the rows, as once, few or many counts, or as a class when the clone is expanded.

16	few	TRBD2	TRBJ2-3	TRBV9	TGTGCCAGCAGCGGGATAGCGGGAGAGGGCTCAGATACGCAGTATTTT	CASSGIAGEGSDTQYF
15	many	TRBD1	TRBJ2-1	TRBV20-1	TGCAGTGCTAGTAGATGGGGGACAGGGATCCATGAGCAGTTCTTC	CSASRWGTGIHEQFF
18	medium-sized	TRBD1	TRBJ2-5	TRBV28	TGTGCCAGCAGGACAGACAGGGGGAAGGGGGCGTACCAAGAGACCCAGTACTTC	CASRTDRGKGAYQETQYF
14	few	NA	TRBJ1-1	TRBV5-1	TGCGCCAGCAGCCCGCTTGGACCCGCTGTCCGGGCTTTCTTT	CASSPLGPAVRAFF
13	few	NA	TRBJ1-1	TRBV7-9	TGTGCCAGCAGCTTCGAGCAGGGGAATGAAGCTTTCTTT	CASSFEQGNEAFF
15	many	NA	TRBJ2-1	TRBV28	TGTGCCAGCAGAGCCGGGACAAAGATCTACAATGAGCAGTTCTTC	CASRAGTKIYNEQFF
14	NA	NA	TRBJ1-1	TRBV7-2	TGTGCCAGCAGAAACGCGTGGGGGAACACTGAAGCTTTCTTT	CASRNAWGNTEAFF
12	NA	NA	TRBJ2-3	TRBV20-1	TGCAGTGCTAGACCATCAGGGGATACGCAGTATTTT	CSARPSGDTQYF
14	many	TRBD1	TRBJ2-7	TRBV7-2	TGTGCCAGCAGCTTGGGGGACAGGCTAGGGGAGCAGTACTTC	CASSLGDRLGEQYF
15	few	NA	TRBJ1-3	TRBV20-1	TGCAGTGCCGACTTTGGTACGGGAGTTGGAAACACCATATATTTT	CSADFGTGVGNTIYF
15	few	TRBD2	TRBJ2-1	TRBV30	TGTGCCTGGGCCCCAGGGACTAGCGACTACAATGAGCAGTTCTTC	CAWAPGTSDYNEQFF
14	NA	TRBD1	TRBJ1-1	TRBV4-1	TGCGCCAGCAGCAAAGGACAGGGACTAAATGAAGCTTTCTTT	CASSKGQGLNEAFF
14	once	NA	TRBJ1-5	TRBV6-2/TRBV6-3	TGTGCCAGCAACACACAGGGTGGCAATCAGCCCCAGCATTTT	CASNTQGGNQPQHF
15	many	TRBD1	TRBJ1-1	TRBV6-6	TGTGCCAGCACTCCGACAGGGGGAGTAAGGACTGAAGCTTTCTTT	CASTPTGGVRTEAFF
15	many	TRBD1	TRBJ1-6	TRBV7-8	TGTGCCAGCAGCTTAGCGACAGGGGGAAATTCACCCCTCCACTTT	CASSLATGGNSPLHF
16	NA	TRBD1	TRBJ2-7	TRBV27	TGTGCCAGCAGTTTGCGGGGGACAGGGAGTAACTACGAGCAGTACTTC	CASSLRGTGSNYEQYF
15	many	NA	TRBJ2-6	TRBV12-3/TRBV12-4	TGTGCCAGCAGCCCCAGCGTCTCTGGGGCCAACGTCCTGACTTTC	CASSPSVSGANVLTF
14	many	NA	TRBJ2-6	TRBV6-2/TRBV6-3	TGTGCCAGCAGAACGAGCTCTGGGGCCAACGTCCTGATTTTC	CASRTSSGANVLIF
13	few	TRBD1	TRBJ2-7	TRBV14	TGTGCCAGCAGCCGGACAGGGCCCCACGAGCAGTACTTC	CASSRTGPHEQYF
14	few	NA	TRBJ1-4	TRBV12-3/TRBV12-4	TGTGCCAGCAGTTTACTAAGATGGGATGAAAAACTGTTTTTT	CASSLLRWDEKLFF
16	few	TRBD1	TRBJ2-7	TRBV28	TGTGCCAGCAGTCCCGGACAGGGGATTAGGTTCTACGAGCAGTACTTC	CASSPGQGIRFYEQYF
14	NA	TRBD1	TRBJ2-7	TRBV14	TGTGCCAGCAGCCACCCCGGACAGGGAAAGGAGCAGTACTTC	CASSHPGQGKEQYF
14	many	NA	TRBJ2-7	TRBV5-1	TGCGCCAGCGGACCCGGGCCGACGTCCTACGAGCAGTACTTC	CASGPGPTSYEQYF
13	few	NA	TRBJ1-2	TRBV28	TGTGCCAGCACTCCAGGACGGACTTATGGCTACACCTTC	CASTPGRTYGYTF
16	many	NA	TRBJ2-3	TRBV12-3/TRBV12-4	TGTGCCAGCACCTCGTACTCGGGACCGAAGGGAAATACGCAGTATTTT	CASTSYSGPKGNTQYF
14	few	TRBD1	TRBJ2-4	TRBV11-1	TGTGCCAGCAGCCTAACAGGGGGCAAAAACATTCAGTACTTC	CASSLTGGKNIQYF